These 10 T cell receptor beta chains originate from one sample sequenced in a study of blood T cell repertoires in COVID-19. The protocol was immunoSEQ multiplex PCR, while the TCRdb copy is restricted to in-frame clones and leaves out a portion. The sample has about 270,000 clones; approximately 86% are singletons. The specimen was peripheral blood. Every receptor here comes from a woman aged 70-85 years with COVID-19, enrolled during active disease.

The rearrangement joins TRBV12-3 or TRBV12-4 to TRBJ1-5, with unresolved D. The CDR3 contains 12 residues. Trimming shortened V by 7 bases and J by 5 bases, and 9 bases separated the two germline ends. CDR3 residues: CASTSGDQPQHF. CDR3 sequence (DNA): TGTGCCAGCACCTCAGGTGATCAGCCCCAGCATTTT.

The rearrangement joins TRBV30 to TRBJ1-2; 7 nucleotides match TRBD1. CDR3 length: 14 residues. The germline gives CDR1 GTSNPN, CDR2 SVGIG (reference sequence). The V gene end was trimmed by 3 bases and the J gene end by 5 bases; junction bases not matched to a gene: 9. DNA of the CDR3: TGTGCCTGGAGCCCAGCGAGGGGGCTTTATGGCTACACCTTC. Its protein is CAWSPARGLYGYTF.

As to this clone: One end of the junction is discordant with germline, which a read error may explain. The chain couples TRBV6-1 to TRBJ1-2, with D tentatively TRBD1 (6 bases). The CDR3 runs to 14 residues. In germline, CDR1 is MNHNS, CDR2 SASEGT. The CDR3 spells CASGETGKTMGYTF. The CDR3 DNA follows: TGTGCCAGCGGTGAAACAGGGAAAACTATGGGCTACACCTTC.

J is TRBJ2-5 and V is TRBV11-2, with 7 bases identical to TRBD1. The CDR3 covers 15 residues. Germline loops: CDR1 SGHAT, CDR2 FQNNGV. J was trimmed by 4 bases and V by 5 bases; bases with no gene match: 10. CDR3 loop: CASSPRRGQGETQYF. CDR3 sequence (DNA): TGTGCCAGCAGCCCCCGTAGGGGGCAGGGAGAGACCCAGTACTTC.

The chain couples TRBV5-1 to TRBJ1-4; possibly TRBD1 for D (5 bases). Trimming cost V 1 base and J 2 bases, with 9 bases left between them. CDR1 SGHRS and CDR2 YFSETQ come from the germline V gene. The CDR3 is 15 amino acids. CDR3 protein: CASSLFQGTNEKLFF. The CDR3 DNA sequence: TGCGCCAGCAGCTTGTTCCAGGGTACTAATGAAAAACTGTTTTTT.

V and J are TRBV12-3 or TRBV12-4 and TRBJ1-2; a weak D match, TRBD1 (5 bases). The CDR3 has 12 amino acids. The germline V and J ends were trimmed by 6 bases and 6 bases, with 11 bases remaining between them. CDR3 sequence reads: CASRIQGHGYTF. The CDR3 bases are TGTGCCAGCAGGATCCAGGGCCATGGCTACACCTTC.

The CDR3 here is CASSGARREQYF. The CDR3 DNA reads as TGTGCCAGCAGTGGTGCCAGGAGGGAGCAGTACTTC. The V call is TRBV2, the J call TRBJ2-7, with D maybe TRBD2 (5 bases). V was shortened by 4 bases and J by 7 bases, with 11 bases between the two germline ends. Germline-derived CDR1 and CDR2 are SNHLY and FYNNEI. The CDR3 has 12 amino acids.

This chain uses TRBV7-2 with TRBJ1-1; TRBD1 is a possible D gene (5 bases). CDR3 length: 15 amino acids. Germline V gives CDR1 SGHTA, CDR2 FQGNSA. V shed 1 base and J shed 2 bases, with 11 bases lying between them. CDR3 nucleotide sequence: TGTGCCAGCAGCTTAGGGGGCGTAGGAAACACTGAAGCTTTCTTT. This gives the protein CASSLGGVGNTEAFF.

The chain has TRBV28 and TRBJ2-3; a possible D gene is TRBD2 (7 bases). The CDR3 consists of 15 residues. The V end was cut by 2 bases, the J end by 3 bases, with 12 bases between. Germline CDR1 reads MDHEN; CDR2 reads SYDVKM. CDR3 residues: CASSLGGAGTDTQYF. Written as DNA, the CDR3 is TGTGCCAGCAGTTTAGGGGGGGCCGGTACAGATACGCAGTATTTT.

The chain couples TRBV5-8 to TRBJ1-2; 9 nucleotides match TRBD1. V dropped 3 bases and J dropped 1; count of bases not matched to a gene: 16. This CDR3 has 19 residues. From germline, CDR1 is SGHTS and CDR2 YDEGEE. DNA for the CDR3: TGTGCCAGCAGCTGGATTCGGGACAGGGAGGTCCCATATAACTATGGCTACACCTTC. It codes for CASSWIRDREVPYNYGYTF.